Below are 12 T cell receptor beta chains sequenced from a single sample in a study of response to subunit inactivated influenza vaccine. TCRdb processed the RT-PCR reads anew with MiXCR; each CDR3 protein has one entry. The sample shows around 470,000 distinct CDR3 sequences, approximately 7.3% of them seen only once. This sample comprised PBMCs from blood, obtained approximately 25 months after vaccination. Receptors originate from a man between 45 and 75 years old who received an inactivated influenza vaccine.

This clonotype was found many times. V and J are TRBV4-3 and TRBJ2-1; TRBD1 matches at 7 bases. Germline CDR1 LGHNA, CDR2 YSLEER. The V gene end was trimmed by 1 base and the J gene end by 2 bases; junction bases not matched to a gene: 8. The CDR3 spans 17 residues. The CDR3, as DNA: TGCGCCAGCAGCCAAGTTAGACAGGGTCCCCCCTACAATGAGCAGTTCTTC. Translating gives CASSQVRQGPPYNEQFF.

This clonotype has more than one count but fewer than ten. V usage is TRBV5-1 and J usage is TRBJ2-1, with D perhaps matching TRBD2 (5 bases). Germline assignment: CDR1 SGHRS and CDR2 YFSETQ. This CDR3 is 13 amino acids long. V was clipped by 4 bases and J by 3 bases, with 8 bases between them. The CDR3 loop reads CASSGRDYNEQFF. In DNA, the CDR3 is TGCGCCAGCAGCGGCCGGGACTACAATGAGCAGTTCTTC.

V and J are TRBV20-1 and TRBJ1-5; D is ambiguous. The germline V gene has CDR1 DFQATT and CDR2 SNEGSKA (reference sequence). With 0 bases removed from V and 4 bases from J, the gap between germline ends came to 10 bases. The CDR3 has 14 residues. CDR3 protein: CSARDSGLNQPQHF. DNA for the CDR3: TGCAGTGCTAGAGATTCCGGGCTTAATCAGCCCCAGCATTTT.

The table lists this clonotype with a few counts. The V and J genes are TRBV6-1 and TRBJ1-6; D uncertain. Germline lookup yields CDR1 MNHNS and CDR2 SASEGT. Trimming cost V 5 bases and J 10 bases, with 12 bases left between them. The CDR3 extends over 13 amino acids. The CDR3 DNA reads as TGTGCCAGCAGTCTCGCTACGAGATCACCCCTCCACTTT. It is translated as CASSLATRSPLHF.

This clonotype was seen ten or more times. The V call is TRBV6-2 or TRBV6-3, the J call TRBJ1-1; no clear D. CDR1 is MNHEY, CDR2 SVGEGT, per germline. CDR3 length: 15 residues. V was shortened by 2 bases and J by 1 base, with 11 bases between the two germline ends. DNA for the CDR3: TGTGCCAGCAGTTACGACTCCGAGGGGAACACTGAAGCTTTCTTT. Its protein is CASSYDSEGNTEAFF.

This clonotype was recorded at least ten times. V is TRBV12-3 or TRBV12-4 and J is TRBJ2-3; tentatively, D is TRBD1 or TRBD2 (5 bases each). V was trimmed by 2 bases and J by 5 bases, leaving 11 bases between them. This CDR3 is built from 14 residues. The CDR3 loop is CASSLRQRGDTQYF. In DNA form, the CDR3 reads TGTGCCAGCAGTTTAAGACAGAGGGGAGATACGCAGTATTTT.

This clonotype was counted many times. This chain joins TRBV6-1 and TRBJ2-3, with D perhaps matching TRBD1 (6 bases). V lost 2 bases, J lost 0 bases, and 12 bases lay in between. Per germline, CDR1 MNHNS and CDR2 SASEGT. This CDR3 has 16 residues. CDR3 sequence reads: CASSEREQGSTDTQYF. The CDR3 DNA sequence: TGTGCCAGCAGTGAAAGGGAACAGGGAAGCACAGATACGCAGTATTTT.

The chain joins TRBV20-1 to TRBJ2-7; no clear D gene. The CDR3 is 14 amino acids. Looked up from germline, CDR1 is DFQATT and CDR2 is SNEGSKA (reference sequence). V was pared by 5 bases and J by 3 bases, with 17 bases between. CDR3 loop: CSAQDPKKHYEQYF. The CDR3 region has the DNA TGCAGTGCTCAAGACCCCAAAAAACACTACGAGCAGTACTTC.

In this sample, this clonotype turned up many times. This sequence joins TRBV7-2 and TRBJ2-7; 11 bases line up with TRBD1. The CDR3 has 15 residues. The germline gives CDR1 SGHTA, CDR2 FQGNSA. After removal of 3 bases from V and 6 bases from J, the junction contained 7 bases not matched to a gene. CDR3 nucleotide sequence: TGTGCCAGCAGCTTGGATACCGGGACAGGGGGCGAGCAGTACTTC. This encodes CASSLDTGTGGEQYF.

This clonotype showed up just a few times. The rearrangement joins TRBV6-2 or TRBV6-3 to TRBJ2-3; D unresolved. The V gene lost 7 bases and the J gene lost 0 bases, with 8 bases spanning the gap. Germline V gene lookup returns CDR1 MNHEY and CDR2 SVGEGT. This CDR3 region has 13 residues. CDR3: CASTRSSTDTQYF. In nucleotides, the CDR3 is TGTGCCAGCACCAGATCTAGCACAGATACGCAGTATTTT.

This clonotype was seen at least ten times. This rearrangement joins TRBV12-3 or TRBV12-4 to TRBJ2-7; D not certain. The CDR3 is 13 residues long. Trimming pared 5 bases from V and 6 bases from J, leaving 14 bases between. The CDR3 region is CASSTGRVGEQYF. CDR3 sequence (DNA): TGTGCCAGCAGTACCGGGCGCGTGGGCGAGCAGTACTTC.

This clonotype was detected ten times or more. V gene TRBV7-2 combines with J gene TRBJ2-7; TRBD1 agrees at 8 bases. J gave up 3 bases and V 5 bases, and 6 bases lay outside the gene matches. This CDR3 has 14 residues. The V gene's germline CDR1 is SGHTA and CDR2 FQGNSA. Here the CDR3 reads CASSKGQGYYEQYF. Here the CDR3 DNA reads TGTGCCAGCAGCAAAGGACAGGGATACTACGAGCAGTACTTC. Variable domain in full (rest from reference TRBV7-2 and TRBJ2-7): GAGVSQSPSNKVTEKGKDVELRCDPISGHTALYWYRQSLGQGLEFLIYFQGNSAPDKSGLPSDRFSAERTGGSVSTLTIQRTQQEDSAVYLCASSKGQGYYEQYFGPGTRLTVT.